This TCR beta chain originates from a study of T cell clones after liver transplantation. Overall study: A pre-transplant mixed lymphocyte reaction with TCRbeta sequencing defined graft-donor-reactive clones followed in post-transplant blood. Broader study findings: The donor-reactive repertoire was only partly measurable in a couple of subjects, lacking donor cells.

Concerning this clone itself: Antigen specificity is unknown.

CDR3 length equals 15 residues. CDR1 and CDR2 from the germline V gene are SGHVS and FQNEAQ. The V and J ends lost 5 bases and 6 bases, in that order; junction bases with no gene match: 8. The table came from immunoSEQ multiplex PCR; TCRdb's copy has only in-frame clones and leaves some out. This sample carries 95,000 to 110,000 clones, more than 75% of them seen once, and the ten largest clones take about 1%. Sequenced material: CD4+ T cells from blood, taken before liver transplant. The receptor's source is a human donor who received a liver transplant. V and J are TRBV7-8 and TRBJ2-7; TRBD2 agrees at 12 bases. For the CDR3, the DNA is TGTGCCAGCAGCCAGACCGGGACTAGCGGGTTCGAGCAGTACTTC. As protein: CASSQTGTSGFEQYF.